Listed below are T cell receptor beta chains from one sample, sequenced in a study of blood T cell repertoires in COVID-19. The repertoire was sequenced with immunoSEQ multiplex PCR; TCRdb's copy has only in-frame clones and lacks some. The sample carries about 100,000 clones, approximately 90% recorded once. Source material: peripheral blood. These receptors originate from a man over 45 with active COVID-19. The CDR3 runs from the conserved cysteine through the conserved F or W. Each record gives: V gene, CDR3 length, D gene, clone size, J gene, CDR3 protein, CDR3 DNA. A D gene is named only where the DNA matches it firmly. Clone size is given for some rows only: seen once, a few or many times, or a class if the clone is expanded.

V: TRBV24-1
length: 15
D: TRBD1
size: -
J: TRBJ1-2
CDR3: CATSDGGQGGYGYTF
DNA: TGTGCCACCAGTGATGGGGGACAGGGGGGATATGGCTACACCTTC

V: TRBV5-4
length: 17
D: TRBD1
size: -
J: TRBJ1-2
CDR3: CASSSNAGTGPNYGYTF
DNA: TGTGCCAGCAGCTCTAACGCCGGGACAGGGCCTAACTATGGCTACACCTTC

V: TRBV29-1
length: 12
D: TRBD1
size: -
J: TRBJ2-5
CDR3: CSAGQGLETQYF
DNA: TGCAGCGCTGGACAGGGGCTAGAGACCCAGTACTTC

V: TRBV4-1
length: 18
D: TRBD2
size: -
J: TRBJ2-1
CDR3: CASSQVALSAGPHNEQFF
DNA: TGCGCCAGCAGCCAAGTGGCTCTGTCAGCGGGGCCGCACAATGAGCAGTTCTTC

V: TRBV9
length: 14
D: -
size: -
J: TRBJ2-5
CDR3: CASSDGDYQETQYF
DNA: TGTGCCAGCAGCGATGGGGACTACCAAGAGACCCAGTACTTC

V: TRBV7-9
length: 14
D: TRBD1
size: -
J: TRBJ1-1
CDR3: CASSRTGDIAEAFF
DNA: TGTGCCAGCAGCCGTACAGGGGATATCGCTGAAGCTTTCTTT

V: TRBV9
length: 15
D: -
size: -
J: TRBJ2-3
CDR3: CASSEREWGTDTQYF
DNA: TGTGCCAGCAGCGAACGGGAGTGGGGCACAGATACGCAGTATTTT

V: TRBV13
length: 16
D: TRBD1
size: -
J: TRBJ2-3
CDR3: CASSNLQGSGTDTQYF
DNA: TGTGCCAGCAGCAATCTACAGGGGAGCGGCACAGATACGCAGTATTTT

V: TRBV15
length: 16
D: -
size: -
J: TRBJ1-5
CDR3: CATSRDSHPSNQPQHF
DNA: TGTGCCACCAGCAGAGATAGCCATCCTAGCAATCAGCCCCAGCATTTT

V: TRBV7-2
length: 15
D: -
size: -
J: TRBJ2-7
CDR3: CASSFSGGPAYEQYF
DNA: TGTGCCAGCAGCTTTTCCGGGGGGCCGGCCTACGAGCAGTACTTC

V: TRBV7-8
length: 14
D: -
size: -
J: TRBJ1-6
CDR3: CASSLVQGNSPLHF
DNA: TGTGCCAGCAGCTTAGTACAGGGTAATTCACCCCTCCACTTT

V: TRBV5-6
length: 9
D: -
size: -
J: TRBJ1-4
CDR3: CASKLQLFF
DNA: TGTGCCAGCAAACTCCAACTGTTTTTT

V: TRBV27
length: 15
D: -
size: -
J: TRBJ2-2
CDR3: CASTPRGWGTGELFF
DNA: TGTGCCAGCACCCCAAGGGGATGGGGCACCGGGGAGCTGTTTTTT

V: TRBV4-1
length: 14
D: -
size: -
J: TRBJ2-5
CDR3: CASSQDPGQETQYF
DNA: TGCGCCAGCAGCCAAGATCCAGGGCAAGAGACCCAGTACTTC

V: TRBV13
length: 14
D: -
size: -
J: TRBJ1-3
CDR3: CASSTADSGNTIYF
DNA: TGTGCCAGTAGTACAGCCGACTCTGGAAACACCATATATTTT

V: TRBV21-1
length: 14
D: -
size: -
J: TRBJ1-1
CDR3: CASSNRTENTEAFF
DNA: TGTGCCAGCAGCAACCGGACAGAGAACACTGAAGCTTTCTTT

V: TRBV18
length: 13
D: TRBD1
size: -
J: TRBJ1-2
CDR3: CASSPDRGYGYTF
DNA: TGTGCCAGCTCACCCGACAGGGGCTATGGCTACACCTTC

V: TRBV24-1
length: 19
D: -
size: -
J: TRBJ2-1
CDR3: CATSDPTTGLLSSYNEQFF
DNA: TGTGCCACCAGTGATCCGACTACGGGACTGCTGAGCTCCTACAATGAGCAGTTCTTC

V: TRBV27
length: 15
D: TRBD1
size: -
J: TRBJ2-7
CDR3: CASRPGQGRWYEQYF
DNA: TGTGCCAGCAGACCCGGACAGGGGAGATGGTACGAGCAGTACTTC

V: TRBV28
length: 15
D: -
size: -
J: TRBJ1-1
CDR3: CATYAGGVRYTEAFF
DNA: TGTGCCACCTATGCGGGGGGGGTCCGTTACACTGAAGCTTTCTTT

V: TRBV6-5
length: 13
D: -
size: -
J: TRBJ2-7
CDR3: CASSGQISYEQYF
DNA: TGTGCCAGCAGCGGACAGATTTCCTACGAGCAGTACTTC

V: TRBV7-9
length: 14
D: -
size: -
J: TRBJ1-1
CDR3: CASSLLGRDTEAFF
DNA: TGTGCCAGCAGCTTACTGGGGAGGGACACTGAAGCTTTCTTT

V: TRBV7-9
length: 18
D: -
size: -
J: TRBJ2-2
CDR3: CASSPLPGDQGNTGELFF
DNA: TGTGCCAGCAGCCCTCTACCGGGGGACCAGGGAAACACCGGGGAGCTGTTTTTT

V: TRBV15
length: 17
D: TRBD1
size: -
J: TRBJ2-7
CDR3: CATSRDIRGQFTYEQYF
DNA: TGTGCCACCAGCAGAGATATTAGGGGACAGTTTACCTACGAGCAGTACTTC

V: TRBV6-5
length: 13
D: -
size: -
J: TRBJ2-3
CDR3: CASIRDRADTQYF
DNA: TGTGCCAGCATCAGGGATCGCGCAGATACGCAGTATTTT

V: TRBV6-1
length: 16
D: -
size: -
J: TRBJ2-1
CDR3: CASSVWLDSPNNEQFF
DNA: TGTGCCAGCAGTGTATGGTTGGACTCTCCCAACAATGAGCAGTTCTTC

V: TRBV7-6
length: 19
D: -
size: -
J: TRBJ1-3
CDR3: CASSLVLGSSRGSGNTIYF
DNA: TGTGCCAGCAGCTTGGTCCTCGGCAGCTCAAGGGGCTCTGGAAACACCATATATTTT

V: TRBV18
length: 13
D: -
size: -
J: TRBJ1-2
CDR3: CASSRAEDYGYTF
DNA: TGTGCCAGCTCAAGAGCGGAGGACTATGGCTACACCTTC

V: TRBV19
length: 15
D: -
size: once
J: TRBJ2-1
CDR3: CASSIWQGSYNEQFF
DNA: TGTGCCAGTAGTATCTGGCAGGGGTCTTACAATGAGCAGTTCTTC

V: TRBV24-1
length: 15
D: TRBD1
size: -
J: TRBJ2-1
CDR3: CATSDRTGFHNEQFF
DNA: TGTGCCACCAGTGACCGGACAGGGTTTCACAATGAGCAGTTCTTC

V: TRBV24-1
length: 17
D: -
size: -
J: TRBJ2-6
CDR3: CATSEPQGTAGANVLTF
DNA: TGTGCCACCAGTGAACCTCAGGGGACCGCTGGGGCCAACGTCCTGACTTTC

V: TRBV5-4
length: 15
D: TRBD1
size: -
J: TRBJ1-2
CDR3: CASSLDGTESYGYTF
DNA: TGTGCCAGCAGCTTGGATGGGACAGAAAGTTATGGCTACACCTTC

V: TRBV11-2
length: 18
D: -
size: -
J: TRBJ1-3
CDR3: CASSSSIFSQRVGNTIYF
DNA: TGTGCCAGCAGCTCGTCCATTTTTTCCCAGAGGGTTGGAAACACCATATATTTT

V: TRBV3-1/TRBV3-2
length: 13
D: -
size: once
J: TRBJ1-2
CDR3: CATQASINYGYTF
DNA: TGTGCCACACAGGCTTCTATTAACTATGGCTACACCTTC

V: TRBV7-9
length: 12
D: TRBD1
size: -
J: TRBJ2-7
CDR3: CASSLTGDEQYF
DNA: TGTGCCAGCAGCTTGACAGGGGACGAGCAGTACTTC

V: TRBV9
length: 16
D: -
size: once
J: TRBJ1-4
CDR3: CASSAMTGGGNEKLFF
DNA: TGTGCCAGCAGCGCAATGACGGGGGGTGGTAATGAAAAACTGTTTTTT

V: TRBV5-6
length: 15
D: -
size: -
J: TRBJ1-4
CDR3: CASSLTGTTNEKLFF
DNA: TGTGCCAGCAGCTTAACCGGGACAACTAATGAAAAACTGTTTTTT

V: TRBV9
length: 12
D: -
size: -
J: TRBJ1-2
CDR3: CASSHSSYGYTF
DNA: TGTGCCAGCAGCCATAGTTCCTATGGCTACACCTTC